The present TCR beta chain was sequenced within a study of blood T cell repertoires in COVID-19 (dated by TCRdb to the early 2020s). Regarding the research as a whole: Samples covering the acute and convalescent phases of COVID-19 were provided by collaborators in the United States, Italy and Spain. The material from the prospective study consisted of cDNA or gDNA derived from T cells, B-cell-depleted T cells, or PBMCs. Subjects who had been exposed to COVID-19, were actively infected with it, or had recovered from it provided the deeply sampled blood TCRbeta repertoires that made up the dataset. The repertoires were released in a freely available public database intended as a resource for research on the immune response to SARS-CoV-2. The samples were drawn from two sources: the first 160 participants of the ongoing ImmuneRACE study, and 1,254 subjects contributed by 6 global collaborators. Nearly every sample came with metadata listing a de-identified subject ID, COVID-19 status, age in years and sex. Where available, HLA class I and class II types were obtained from metadata supplied by the sample provider rather than from assay-based typing.

The paper as a whole reports these results and caveats: The quantity of clinical and demographic metadata differed by source and by participant and was supplied without curation.

Whole blood was collected in K2EDTA tubes by collaborating institutions according to the institutions' own protocols. For TCRbeta analysis, collaborator samples were shipped as frozen whole blood, as isolated PBMCs, or as DNA extracted from either sample type. In the case of this clone: Its antigen is still unknown. Per-base qualities were not stored, and no clone one base away is much larger.

TCRbeta CDR3 regions were amplified from genomic DNA by means of the immunoSEQ Assay, a bias-controlled multiplex PCR. Regarding the original processing steps: The number of nucleated cells in each sample was estimated from the amplification of reference gene primers within the assay. Sequence reads were collapsed and filtered to measure the absolute abundance of every unique TCRbeta CDR3 rearrangement. For each sample, productive Simpson clonality was calculated by taking the square root of Simpson's diversity index across productive rearrangements. Not all clones reach the TCRdb copy of this immuneACCESS table, which keeps in-frame sequences only. Checked studies attribute under half of the gap to unresolved V genes and leave the rest unexplained. That table gives V, J and clone size, and the DNA gave D and trimming. Counted in this sample were around 140,000 clones; around 84% of them appeared once. The top ten clones comprise 4.8% of the sample.

This sequence originates from a human donor in a cohort sampled during active COVID-19. The sequenced sample consisted of peripheral blood.

Here the CDR3 is given as CASSGSGGRGTSGLNEQFF. The DNA reads as follows: TGTGCCAGCAGCGGATCCGGGGGGCGCGGGACTAGCGGGTTAAATGAGCAGTTCTTC. The rearrangement joined TRBV9 to TRBJ2-1; a stretch of 12 junction bases matches TRBD2. From the germline V gene, CDR1 is SGDLS and CDR2 is YYNGEE. Measured from the cysteine to the phenylalanine, the CDR3 is 19 residues long. The DNA shown is the 57-base CDR3, in frame from base 1. The germline V and J ends show losses of 3 bases and 7 bases respectively, and no gene match explains 17 bases of the junction.